Sequencing of this T cell receptor beta chain was carried out in a study of CD8+ T cells in alopecia areata. At the level of the study: Female C3H/HeJ mice aged roughly 6-10 weeks were given skin from C3H/HeJ graft donors, 6-12 months old, that had spontaneous alopecia.

This CDR3 comprises 17 residues. Trimming at V came to 6 bases and at J to 0 bases, leaving 7 bases not matched to a gene. From germline, CDR1 is NSQYPW and CDR2 LRSPGD (reference sequence). CD4, CD8alpha, NKG2D, NKG2ACE and other markers were used to sort pooled cutaneous lymph node cells. Once RNA had been extracted, it was reverse transcribed into cDNA to act as the sequencing template. The method was immunoSEQ multiplex PCR; TCRdb's version includes in-frame clones alone and lacks a portion of them. The sample was found to contain roughly 260,000 clones, and every one recurs. Regarding this clone: The target antigen is unknown. Germline and genes here are mouse. The read gets to within 4 residues of the CDR3 end, and the germline J gene fills in the rest.

Study-wide results and limits: Scalp sequencing captures resident alphabeta T cells of normal skin too. Among patients, TCR sharing was less clear than in mice, a difference possibly due in part to HLA diversity in the patient population. Clonality in lesional scalp, especially alopecia totalis/universalis, exceeded that of normal scalp.

The sample comprised CD4+ T cells sorted from a lymph node. The chain has TRBV1 and TRBJ2-3; TRBD1 matches at 12 bases. The TCR sequence derives from a C3H/HeJ mouse with alopecia areata. For the strain, the MHC haplotype given is H2-k. The CDR3 here is CTCSGTGGAGSAETLYF. Partial CDR3 DNA: TGCACCTGCAGCGGGACAGGGGGCGCGGGTAGTGCAGAA. Based on the CDR3 plus reference TRBV1 and TRBJ2-3, the full variable domain is VTLLEQNPRWRLVPRGQAVNLRCILKNSQYPWMSWYQQDLQKQLQWLFTLRSPGDKEVKSLPGADYLATRVTDTELRLQVANMSQGRTLYCTCSGTGGAGSAETLYFGSGTRLTVL.